A single sample gave rise to the 8 T cell receptor beta chains below, sequenced in a study of blood T cell repertoires in COVID-19. Assay used: immunoSEQ multiplex PCR; TCRdb lists only in-frame clones, some missing. The data hold a few hundred thousand clones, with around 87% observed a single time. The sample comprised PBMCs or T cells enriched from blood (not recorded which). The receptors shown here come from a man under 40 who had recovered from COVID-19.

The V and J genes are TRBV12-3 or TRBV12-4 and TRBJ2-6; D is unresolved. The ends were cut back, 3 bases at V and 5 bases at J, with 5 bases in the middle. The CDR3 consists of 13 residues. CDR3 sequence reads: CASSFARANVLTF. DNA of the CDR3: TGTGCCAGCAGTTTCGCGAGGGCCAACGTCCTGACTTTC.

This chain uses TRBV6-5 with TRBJ1-4; D is uncertain. With 8 bases removed from V and 7 bases from J, the gap between germline ends came to 11 bases. The CDR3 runs to 12 residues. CDR1 and CDR2 from the germline V gene are MNHEY and SVGAGI. The CDR3 loop reads CASGRWAEKLFF. The DNA for the CDR3 is TGTGCCAGCGGCAGATGGGCTGAAAAACTGTTTTTT.

The gene calls are TRBV5-1 and TRBJ2-7; 7 positions match TRBD1. From germline, CDR1 is SGHRS and CDR2 YFSETQ. The CDR3 has 14 residues. The V segment lost 5 bases and the J segment 1 base; nucleotides outside the gene matches: 6. In DNA, the CDR3 is TGCGCCAGCAGTGAGGTACAGGGGTCCTACGAGCAGTACTTC. Its translation is CASSEVQGSYEQYF.

This chain connects TRBV7-9 to TRBJ2-7; the D is unclear. This CDR3 is built from 13 residues. Trimming removed 1 base at V and 3 bases at J, with 7 bases between. Per germline, CDR1 SEHNR and CDR2 FQNEAQ (reference sequence). This chain's CDR3 is CASSLVANYEQYF. The CDR3 DNA reads TGTGCCAGCAGCTTAGTTGCGAACTACGAGCAGTACTTC.

The V call is TRBV24-1, the J call TRBJ2-1; TRBD1 might be the D (5 bases). Germline-derived CDR1 and CDR2 are KGHDR and SFDVKD. V was trimmed by 3 bases and J by 3 bases, leaving 8 bases between them. The CDR3 is made up of 14 amino acids. The CDR3, as DNA: TGTGCCACCAGTGATCCCGACAGCTACAATGAGCAGTTCTTC. Translated, it gives CATSDPDSYNEQFF.

V and J are TRBV6-2 or TRBV6-3 and TRBJ2-2, with 11 bases fitting TRBD2. Germline values: CDR1 MNHEY, CDR2 SVGEGT. The trim removed 2 bases at V and 4 bases at J, leaving 6 bases unmatched. There are 17 residues in the CDR3. CDR3 residues: CASSYETSGEITGELFF. CDR3 coding DNA: TGTGCCAGCAGTTACGAGACTAGCGGGGAAATCACCGGGGAGCTGTTTTTT.

The rearrangement links TRBV30 to TRBJ1-5; D remains unclear. V was trimmed by 0 bases and J by 9 bases, leaving 12 bases between them. From germline, CDR1 is GTSNPN and CDR2 SVGIG (reference sequence). This CDR3 has 13 residues. This CDR3 is CAWSVTGEWPQHF. DNA for the CDR3: TGTGCCTGGAGTGTAACGGGAGAATGGCCCCAGCATTTT.

The V call is TRBV2, the J call TRBJ1-6, with D possibly TRBD1 on 6 matching bases. The germline V and J ends were trimmed by 3 bases and 14 bases, with 17 bases remaining between them. The CDR3 is 14 residues long. The germline V gene has CDR1 SNHLY and CDR2 FYNNEI. CDR3 protein: CASSEGRGLTTLHF. The CDR3 nucleotides are TGTGCCAGCAGTGAGGGCAGGGGTTTAACCACCCTCCACTTT.